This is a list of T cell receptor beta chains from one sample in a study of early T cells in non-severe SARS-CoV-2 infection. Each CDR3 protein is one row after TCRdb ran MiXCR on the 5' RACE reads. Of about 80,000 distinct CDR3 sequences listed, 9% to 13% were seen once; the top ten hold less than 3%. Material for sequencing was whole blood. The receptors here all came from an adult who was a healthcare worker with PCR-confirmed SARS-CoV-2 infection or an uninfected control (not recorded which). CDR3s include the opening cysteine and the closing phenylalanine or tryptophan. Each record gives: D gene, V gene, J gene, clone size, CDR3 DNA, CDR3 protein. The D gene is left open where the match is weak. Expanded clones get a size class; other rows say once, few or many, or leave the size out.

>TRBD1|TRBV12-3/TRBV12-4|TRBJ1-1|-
TGTGCCAGCAGACGGGACAGGGTGAACACTGAAGCTTTCTTT
CASRRDRVNTEAFF
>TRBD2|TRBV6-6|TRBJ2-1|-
TGTGCCAGCAGTTATACTAGCGGGGGGAACAATGAGCAGTTCTTC
CASSYTSGGNNEQFF
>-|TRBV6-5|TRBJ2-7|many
TGTGCCAGCAGTCCTAGAACTACAGGGCTTGGGGCTGGCGAGCAGTACTTC
CASSPRTTGLGAGEQYF
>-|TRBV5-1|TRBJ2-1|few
TGCGCCAGCAGCAGGAACGGGGGCGGCAACAATGAGCAGTTCTTC
CASSRNGGGNNEQFF
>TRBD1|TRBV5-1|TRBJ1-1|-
TGCGCCAGCAGCGTGGGTACAGGGGGTATGAACACTGAAGCTTTCTTT
CASSVGTGGMNTEAFF
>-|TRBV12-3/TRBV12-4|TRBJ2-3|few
TGTGCCAGCAGTTTTACTGGGACAGATACGCAGTATTTT
CASSFTGTDTQYF
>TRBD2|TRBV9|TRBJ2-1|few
TGTGCCAGCAGCGTAGGACTAGCCCTAAACAATGAGCAGTTCTTC
CASSVGLALNNEQFF
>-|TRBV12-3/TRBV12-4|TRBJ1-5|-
TGTGCCAGCAGTTTGAGACAGCCACGGGAGCCCCAGCATTTT
CASSLRQPREPQHF
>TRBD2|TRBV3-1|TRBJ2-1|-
TGTGCCAGCAGCCAAGATGCTCTAGCGGGAGGCAATGAGCAGTTCTTC
CASSQDALAGGNEQFF
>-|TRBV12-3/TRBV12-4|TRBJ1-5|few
TGTGCCAGCAGTTCCACCAGGACGGTTTATAGCAATCAGCCCCAGCATTTT
CASSSTRTVYSNQPQHF
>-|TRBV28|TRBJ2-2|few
TGTGCCAGCAGTTTTGGGGGGTTGCCTAATTGGGAGCTGTTTTTT
CASSFGGLPNWELFF
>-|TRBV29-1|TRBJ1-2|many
TGCAGCGTTGGGGCAGGGTATGGCTACACCTTC
CSVGAGYGYTF
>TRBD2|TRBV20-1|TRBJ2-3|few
TGCAGTGCTAGAGATGCCACCCGCGGGGGGTCCACAGATACGCAGTATTTT
CSARDATRGGSTDTQYF
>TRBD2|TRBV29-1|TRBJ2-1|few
TGCAGCGTTGAAATCGGGAGGGGGAATGAGCAGTTCTTC
CSVEIGRGNEQFF
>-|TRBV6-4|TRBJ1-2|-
TGTGCCCCCGGTGGGGGCTATGGCTACACCTTC
CAPGGGYGYTF
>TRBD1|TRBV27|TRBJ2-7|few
TGTGCCAGCAGTAGAGACCGGGACAGGGGGCGGTACGAGCAGTACTTC
CASSRDRDRGRYEQYF
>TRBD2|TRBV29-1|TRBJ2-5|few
TGCAGCGCCGCGGGACTAGCGGGTGCGGAGACCCAGTACTTC
CSAAGLAGAETQYF
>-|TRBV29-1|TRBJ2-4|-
TGCAGCGTTGTAGGGGTAATTCAGTACTTC
CSVVGVIQYF
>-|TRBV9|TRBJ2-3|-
TGTGCCAGCAGCGTAGTTGAAACAGATACGCAGTATTTT
CASSVVETDTQYF
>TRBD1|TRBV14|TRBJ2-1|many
TGTGCCAGCAGCCCAGAGACAGGGAGCTCCTACAATGAGCAGTTCTTC
CASSPETGSSYNEQFF
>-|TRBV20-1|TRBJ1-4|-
TGCAGTTGCAGACCGGCAACTAATGAAAAACTGTTTTTT
CSCRPATNEKLFF
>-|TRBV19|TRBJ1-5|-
TGTGCCAGTAGTAAGGGACAAATTAGCAATCAGCCCCAGCATTTT
CASSKGQISNQPQHF
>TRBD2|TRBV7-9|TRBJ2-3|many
TGTGCCAGCAGCTTACGGGACTACGACACAGATACGCAGTATTTT
CASSLRDYDTDTQYF
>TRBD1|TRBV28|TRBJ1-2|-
TGTGCCAGCAGTCCGACTGACAGGGGGAACTATGGCTACACCTTC
CASSPTDRGNYGYTF
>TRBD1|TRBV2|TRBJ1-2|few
TGTGCCAGCAGGGTTGACAGGGCTGGCTACACCTTC
CASRVDRAGYTF
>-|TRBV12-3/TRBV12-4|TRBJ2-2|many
TGTGCCAGCAGCCCTTGGGGGTCCCCTACCGGGGAGCTGTTTTTT
CASSPWGSPTGELFF
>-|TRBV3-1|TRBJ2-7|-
TGTGCCAGCAGCCTTACCTTTGAGCCGGGCGAGCAGTACTTC
CASSLTFEPGEQYF
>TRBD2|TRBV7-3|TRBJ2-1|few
TGTGCCAGCAGCTTAGGGACTAGCGGGGGGCGCTCCTACAATGAGCAGTTCTTC
CASSLGTSGGRSYNEQFF
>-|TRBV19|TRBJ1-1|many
TGTGCCAGTAGTATAATTACAGCGAACACTGAAGCTTTCTTT
CASSIITANTEAFF
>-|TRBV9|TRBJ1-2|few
TGTGCCAGCAGCGTAGGAACAGGGATTAACTATGGCTACACCTTC
CASSVGTGINYGYTF
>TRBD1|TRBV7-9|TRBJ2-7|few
TGTGCCAGCAGTGTCGGACAGGGGAACCCTTTCGGGACTAACGAGCAGTACTTC
CASSVGQGNPFGTNEQYF
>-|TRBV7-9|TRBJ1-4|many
TGTGCCAGCAGCCCAGATACCGTTTATGAAAAACTGTTTTTT
CASSPDTVYEKLFF
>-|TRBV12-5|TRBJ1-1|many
TGTGCTAGTGGTTTTCCCGGGGGTGGCAGTGAAGCTTTCTTT
CASGFPGGGSEAFF